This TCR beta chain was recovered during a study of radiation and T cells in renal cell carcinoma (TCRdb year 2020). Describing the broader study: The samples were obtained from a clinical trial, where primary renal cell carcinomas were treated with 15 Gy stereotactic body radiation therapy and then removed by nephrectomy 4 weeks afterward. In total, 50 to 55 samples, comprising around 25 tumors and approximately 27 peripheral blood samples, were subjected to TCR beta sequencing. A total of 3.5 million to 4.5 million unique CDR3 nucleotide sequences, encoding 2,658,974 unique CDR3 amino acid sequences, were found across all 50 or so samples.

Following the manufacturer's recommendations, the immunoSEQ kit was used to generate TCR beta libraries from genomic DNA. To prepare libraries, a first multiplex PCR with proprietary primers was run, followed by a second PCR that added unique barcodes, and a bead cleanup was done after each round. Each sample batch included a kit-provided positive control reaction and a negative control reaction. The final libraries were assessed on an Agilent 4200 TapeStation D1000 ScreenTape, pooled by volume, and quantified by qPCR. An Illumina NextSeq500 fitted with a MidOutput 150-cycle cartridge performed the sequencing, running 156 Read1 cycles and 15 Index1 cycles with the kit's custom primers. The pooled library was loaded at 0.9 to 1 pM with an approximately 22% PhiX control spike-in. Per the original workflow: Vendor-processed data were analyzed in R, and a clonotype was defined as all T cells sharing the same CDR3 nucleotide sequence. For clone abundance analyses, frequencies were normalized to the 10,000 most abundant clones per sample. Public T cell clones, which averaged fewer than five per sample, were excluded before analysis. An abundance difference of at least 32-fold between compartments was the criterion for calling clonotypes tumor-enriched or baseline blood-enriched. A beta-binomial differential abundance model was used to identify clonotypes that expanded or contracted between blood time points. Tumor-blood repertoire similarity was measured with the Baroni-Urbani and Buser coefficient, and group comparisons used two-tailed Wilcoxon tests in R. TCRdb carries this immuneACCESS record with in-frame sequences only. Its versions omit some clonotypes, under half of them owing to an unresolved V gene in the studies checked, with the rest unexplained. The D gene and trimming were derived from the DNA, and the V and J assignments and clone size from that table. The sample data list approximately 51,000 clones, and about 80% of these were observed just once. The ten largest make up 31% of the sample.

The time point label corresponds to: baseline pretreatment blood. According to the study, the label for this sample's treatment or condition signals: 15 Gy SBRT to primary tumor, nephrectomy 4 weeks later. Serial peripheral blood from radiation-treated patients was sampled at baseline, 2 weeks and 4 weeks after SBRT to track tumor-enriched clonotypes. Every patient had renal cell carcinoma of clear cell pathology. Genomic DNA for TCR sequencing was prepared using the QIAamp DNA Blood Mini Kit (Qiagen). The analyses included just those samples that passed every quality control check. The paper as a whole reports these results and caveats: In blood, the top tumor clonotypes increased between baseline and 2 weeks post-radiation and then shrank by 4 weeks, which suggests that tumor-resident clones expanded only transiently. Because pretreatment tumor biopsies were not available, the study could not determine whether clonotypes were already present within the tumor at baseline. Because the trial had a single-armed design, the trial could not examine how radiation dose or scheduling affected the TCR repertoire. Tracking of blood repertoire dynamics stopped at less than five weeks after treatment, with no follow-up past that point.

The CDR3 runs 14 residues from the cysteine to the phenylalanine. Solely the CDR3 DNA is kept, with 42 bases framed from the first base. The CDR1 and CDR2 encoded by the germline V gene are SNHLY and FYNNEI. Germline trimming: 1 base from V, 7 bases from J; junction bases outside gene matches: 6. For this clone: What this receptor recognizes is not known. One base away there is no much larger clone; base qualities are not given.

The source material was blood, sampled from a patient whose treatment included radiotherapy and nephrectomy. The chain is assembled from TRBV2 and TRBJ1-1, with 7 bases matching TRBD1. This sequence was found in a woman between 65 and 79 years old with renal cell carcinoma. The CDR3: CASSEVGRQGEAFF. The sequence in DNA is TGTGCCAGCAGTGAAGTGGGAAGACAGGGTGAAGCTTTCTTT. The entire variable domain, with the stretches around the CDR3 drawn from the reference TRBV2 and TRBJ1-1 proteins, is EPEVTQTPSHQVTQMGQEVILRCVPISNHLYFYWYRQILGQKVEFLVSFYNNEISEKSEIFDDQFSVERPDGSNFTLKIRSTKLEDSAMYFCASSEVGRQGEAFFGQGTRLTVV.